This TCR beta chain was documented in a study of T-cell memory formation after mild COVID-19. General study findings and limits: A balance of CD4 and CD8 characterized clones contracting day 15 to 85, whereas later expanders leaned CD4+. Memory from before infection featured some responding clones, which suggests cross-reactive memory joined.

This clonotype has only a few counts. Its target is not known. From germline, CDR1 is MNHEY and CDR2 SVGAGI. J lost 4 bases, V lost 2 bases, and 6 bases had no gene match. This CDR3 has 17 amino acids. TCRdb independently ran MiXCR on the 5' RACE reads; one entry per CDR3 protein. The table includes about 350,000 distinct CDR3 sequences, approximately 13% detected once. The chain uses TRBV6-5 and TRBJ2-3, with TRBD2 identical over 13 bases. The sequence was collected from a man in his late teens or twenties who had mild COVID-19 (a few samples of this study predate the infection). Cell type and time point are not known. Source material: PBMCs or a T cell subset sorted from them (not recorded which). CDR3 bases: TGTGCCAGCAGTTACACTATGACTAGCGGGGGGCCAGATACGCAGTATTTT. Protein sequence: CASSYTMTSGGPDTQYF.